These T cell receptor beta chains were read from a single sample in a study of control samples from healthy donors and cancer patients. TCRdb's copy holds only in-frame clones and misses some; the assay was immunoSEQ multiplex PCR. The sample consists of 75,000 to 90,000 clones, approximately 91% of them appearing once. The material sequenced was blood. All receptors derive from a man in his fifties in good health. The CDR3 runs from the conserved cysteine through the conserved F or W. A D gene is named only where the DNA matches it firmly. Size is omitted from some rows. Given values are once, few, many or a class for expanded clones.

>-|-|TRBJ1-3|TRBV7-2
CASSLGTGAGNTIYF
TGTGCCAGCAGCTTAGGTACGGGTGCTGGAAACACCATATATTTT
>-|-|TRBJ1-1|TRBV5-1
CASRGVRTEAFF
TGCGCCAGCCGCGGGGTACGGACTGAAGCTTTCTTT
>-|-|TRBJ2-7|TRBV5-6
CASSLGHLEQYF
TGTGCCAGCAGCTTGGGACATCTCGAGCAGTACTTC
>-|-|TRBJ1-2|TRBV5-1
CASSLGAPKSNYGYTF
TGCGCCAGCAGCTTGGGGGCCCCTAAGAGCAACTATGGCTACACCTTC
>once|TRBD1|TRBJ1-1|TRBV5-5
CASSLDRGRTEAFF
TGTGCCAGCAGCTTGGATAGGGGGCGAACTGAAGCTTTCTTT
>-|-|TRBJ1-1|TRBV7-2
CASSFQRAVGTEAFF
TGTGCCAGCAGTTTCCAACGGGCCGTGGGGACTGAAGCTTTCTTT
>-|TRBD2|TRBJ2-5|TRBV3-1/TRBV3-2
CASSQVASGGGRGETQYF
TGTGCCAGCAGCCAAGTGGCTAGCGGGGGTGGAAGGGGAGAGACCCAGTACTTC
>-|-|TRBJ2-1|TRBV30
CAWRSAGWLSTYNEQFF
TGTGCCTGGAGGTCCGCGGGTTGGCTATCCACCTACAATGAGCAGTTCTTC
>once|-|TRBJ2-7|TRBV30
CAWSGFAGAEQYF
TGTGCCTGGAGTGGATTCGCGGGGGCCGAGCAGTACTTC
>-|-|TRBJ2-5|TRBV3-1/TRBV3-2
CASSRSGQETQYF
TGTGCCAGCAGCCGAAGCGGGCAGGAGACCCAGTACTTC